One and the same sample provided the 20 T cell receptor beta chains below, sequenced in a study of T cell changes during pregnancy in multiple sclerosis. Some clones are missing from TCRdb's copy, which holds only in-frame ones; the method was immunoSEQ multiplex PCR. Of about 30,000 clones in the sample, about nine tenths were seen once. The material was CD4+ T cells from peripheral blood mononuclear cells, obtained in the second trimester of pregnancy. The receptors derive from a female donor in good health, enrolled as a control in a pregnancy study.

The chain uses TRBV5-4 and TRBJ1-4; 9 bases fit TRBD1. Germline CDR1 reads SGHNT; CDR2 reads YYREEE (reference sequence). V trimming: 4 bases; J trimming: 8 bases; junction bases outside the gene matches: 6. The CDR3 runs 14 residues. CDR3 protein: CASSRTGASEKLFF. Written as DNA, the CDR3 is TGTGCCAGCAGCAGGACAGGGGCATCCGAAAAACTGTTTTTT. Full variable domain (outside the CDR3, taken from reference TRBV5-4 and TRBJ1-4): ETGVTQSPTHLIKTRGQQVTLRCSSQSGHNTVSWYQQALGQGPQFIFQYYREEENGRGNFPPRFSGLQFPNYSSELNVNALELDDSALYLCASSRTGASEKLFFGSGTQLSVL.

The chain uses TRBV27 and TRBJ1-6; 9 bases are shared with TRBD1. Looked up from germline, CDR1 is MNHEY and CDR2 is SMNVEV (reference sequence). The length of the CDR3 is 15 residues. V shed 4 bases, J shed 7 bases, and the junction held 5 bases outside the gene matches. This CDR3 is CASSYVGTGNSPLHF. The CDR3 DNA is TGTGCCAGCAGTTACGTAGGGACAGGGAATTCACCCCTCCACTTT.

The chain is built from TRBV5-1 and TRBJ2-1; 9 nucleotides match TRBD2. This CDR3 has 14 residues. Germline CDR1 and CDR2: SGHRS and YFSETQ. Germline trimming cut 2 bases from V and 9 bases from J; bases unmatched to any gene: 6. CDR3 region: CASSLVAGDLEQFF. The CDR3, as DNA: TGCGCCAGCAGCTTAGTAGCGGGAGATCTTGAGCAGTTCTTC.

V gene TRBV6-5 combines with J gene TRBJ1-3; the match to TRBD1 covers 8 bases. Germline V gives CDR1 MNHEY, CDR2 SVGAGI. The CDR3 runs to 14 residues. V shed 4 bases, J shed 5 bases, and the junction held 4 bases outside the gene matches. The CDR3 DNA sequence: TGTGCCAGCAGTTCCGACAGGGGTAGAAACACCATATATTTT. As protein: CASSSDRGRNTIYF.

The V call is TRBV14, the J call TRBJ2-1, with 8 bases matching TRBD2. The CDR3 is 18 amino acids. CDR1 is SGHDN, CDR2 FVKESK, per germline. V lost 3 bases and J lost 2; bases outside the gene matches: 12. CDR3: CASSQEGLDSFTYNEQFF. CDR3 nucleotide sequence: TGTGCCAGCAGCCAGGAGGGACTAGATAGTTTTACCTACAATGAGCAGTTCTTC. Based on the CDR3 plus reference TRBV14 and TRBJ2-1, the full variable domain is EAGVTQFPSHSVIEKGQTVTLRCDPISGHDNLYWYRRVMGKEIKFLLHFVKESKQDESGMPNNRFLAERTGGTYSTLKVQPAELEDSGVYFCASSQEGLDSFTYNEQFFGPGTRLTVL.

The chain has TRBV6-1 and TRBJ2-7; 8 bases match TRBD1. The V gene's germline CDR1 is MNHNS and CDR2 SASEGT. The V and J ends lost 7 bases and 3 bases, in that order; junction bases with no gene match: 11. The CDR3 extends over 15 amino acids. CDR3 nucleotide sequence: TGTGCCAGCAAAATGGTTGGGACAGGTCACTACGAGCAGTACTTC. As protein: CASKMVGTGHYEQYF.

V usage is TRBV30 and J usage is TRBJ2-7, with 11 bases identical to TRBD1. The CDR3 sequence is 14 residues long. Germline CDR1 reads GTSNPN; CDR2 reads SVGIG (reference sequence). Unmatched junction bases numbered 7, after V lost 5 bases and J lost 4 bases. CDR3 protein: CAWVGGTGGYEQYF. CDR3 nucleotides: TGTGCCTGGGTTGGGGGGACAGGGGGGTACGAGCAGTACTTC.

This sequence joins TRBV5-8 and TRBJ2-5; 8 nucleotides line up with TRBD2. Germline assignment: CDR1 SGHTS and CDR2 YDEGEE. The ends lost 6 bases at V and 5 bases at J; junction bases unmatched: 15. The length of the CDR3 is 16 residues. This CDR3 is CASTSGGALAAETQYF. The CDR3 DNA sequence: TGTGCCAGCACCTCCGGAGGAGCACTAGCGGCGGAGACCCAGTACTTC.

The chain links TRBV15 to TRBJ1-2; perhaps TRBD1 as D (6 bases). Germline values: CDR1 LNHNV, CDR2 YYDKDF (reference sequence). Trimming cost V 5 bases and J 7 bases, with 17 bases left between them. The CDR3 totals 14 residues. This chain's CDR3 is CATSQGSGLRGYTF. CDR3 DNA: TGTGCCACCAGCCAGGGGTCAGGGTTGCGTGGCTACACCTTC. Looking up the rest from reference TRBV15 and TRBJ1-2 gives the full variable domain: DAMVIQNPRYQVTQFGKPVTLSCSQTLNHNVMYWYQQKSSQAPKLLFHYYDKDFNNEADTPDNFQSRRPNTSFCFLDIRSPGLGDTAMYLCATSQGSGLRGYTFGSGTRLTVV.

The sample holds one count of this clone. For the CDR3, the DNA is TGTGCCAGCAGCTTGGAGGGTCCCAGGGGGCGGACTGAAGCTTTCTTT. It is translated as CASSLEGPRGRTEAFF. This chain joins TRBV5-4 and TRBJ1-1; 8 positions match TRBD1. The germline gives CDR1 SGHNT, CDR2 YYREEE (reference sequence). The CDR3 totals 16 residues. With 0 bases clipped from V and 5 bases from J, the junction kept 9 bases outside the gene matches.

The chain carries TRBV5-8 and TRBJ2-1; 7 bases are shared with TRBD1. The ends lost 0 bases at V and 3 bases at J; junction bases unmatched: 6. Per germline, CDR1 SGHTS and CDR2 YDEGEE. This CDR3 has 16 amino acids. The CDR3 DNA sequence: TGTGCCAGCAGCTTGGCCGACAGGGATGGCTACAATGAGCAGTTCTTC. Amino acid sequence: CASSLADRDGYNEQFF.

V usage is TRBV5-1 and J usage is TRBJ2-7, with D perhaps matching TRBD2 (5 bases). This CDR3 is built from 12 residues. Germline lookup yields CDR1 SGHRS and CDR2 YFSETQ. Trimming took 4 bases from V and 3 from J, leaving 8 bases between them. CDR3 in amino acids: CASSPEGYEQYF. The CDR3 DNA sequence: TGCGCCAGCAGCCCTGAGGGCTACGAGCAGTACTTC.

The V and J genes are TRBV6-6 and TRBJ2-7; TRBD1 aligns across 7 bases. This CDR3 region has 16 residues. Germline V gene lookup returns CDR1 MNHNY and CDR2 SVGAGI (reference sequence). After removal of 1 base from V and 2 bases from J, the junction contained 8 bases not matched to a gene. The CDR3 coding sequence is TGTGCCAGCAGTTACTTTTCCGGGACAGCTACCTACGAGCAGTACTTC. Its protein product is CASSYFSGTATYEQYF.

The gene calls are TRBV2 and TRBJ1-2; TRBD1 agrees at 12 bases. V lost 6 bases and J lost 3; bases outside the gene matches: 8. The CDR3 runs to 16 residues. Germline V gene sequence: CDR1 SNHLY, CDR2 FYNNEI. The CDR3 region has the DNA TGTGCCAGCAGCCGGGACAGGGGGCCGGGTGACTATGGCTACACCTTC. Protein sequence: CASSRDRGPGDYGYTF.

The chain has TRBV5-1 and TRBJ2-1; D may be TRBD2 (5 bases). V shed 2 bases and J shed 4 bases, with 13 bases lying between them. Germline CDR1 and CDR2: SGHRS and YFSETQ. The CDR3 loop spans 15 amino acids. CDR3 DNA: TGCGCCAGCAGCTTCGGAGCGTCGGGGTACAATGAGCAGTTCTTC. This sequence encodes CASSFGASGYNEQFF.

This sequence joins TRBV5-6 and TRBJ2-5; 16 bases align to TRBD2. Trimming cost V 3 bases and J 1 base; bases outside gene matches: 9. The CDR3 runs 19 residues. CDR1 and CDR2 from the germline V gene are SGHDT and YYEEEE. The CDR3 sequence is CASSSTGTSGRAGQETQYF. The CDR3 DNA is TGTGCCAGCAGCTCGACCGGGACTAGCGGGAGGGCCGGCCAAGAGACCCAGTACTTC.

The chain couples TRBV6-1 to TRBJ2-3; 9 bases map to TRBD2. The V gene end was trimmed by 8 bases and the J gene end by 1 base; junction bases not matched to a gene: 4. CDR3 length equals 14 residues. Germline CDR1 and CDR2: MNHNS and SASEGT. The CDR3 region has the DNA TGTGCCAGCTTGATAGCGGGAGGCACAGATACGCAGTATTTT. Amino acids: CASLIAGGTDTQYF.

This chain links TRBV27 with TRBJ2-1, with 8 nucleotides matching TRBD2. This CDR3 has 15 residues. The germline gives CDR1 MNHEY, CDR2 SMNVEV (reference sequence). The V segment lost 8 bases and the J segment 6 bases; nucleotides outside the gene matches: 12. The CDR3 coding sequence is TGTGCCAGCTCCTCCGGGACTAGAGGTATCAATGAGCAGTTCTTC. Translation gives CASSSGTRGINEQFF.

CDR3: CASSRRGGSTDTQYF. CDR3 bases: TGTGCCAGCAGCCGTAGGGGCGGTAGCACAGATACGCAGTATTTT. The J gene is TRBJ2-3, the V gene TRBV5-8; maybe TRBD1 (5 bases). With 4 bases removed from V and 0 bases from J, the gap between germline ends came to 12 bases. The germline CDR1 and CDR2 sequences are SGHTS and YDEGEE. The CDR3 has 15 amino acids.

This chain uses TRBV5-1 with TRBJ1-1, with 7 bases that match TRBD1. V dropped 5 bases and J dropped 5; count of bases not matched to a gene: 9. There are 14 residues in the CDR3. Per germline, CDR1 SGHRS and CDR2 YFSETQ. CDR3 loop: CASSSTGVGTEAFF. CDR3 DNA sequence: TGCGCCAGCAGTTCCACAGGGGTGGGAACTGAAGCTTTCTTT.